The table lists the clone carrying this T cell receptor beta chain with a few counts. Its antigen remains unknown. This sample stems from a study of CD8 T cells in ankylosing spondylitis. Study results and caveats: There was a TCR beta motif, made of several highly homologous variants, that appeared characteristic of ankylosing spondylitis blood. The authors reported significant enrichment of disease-linked clones in matched ankylosing spondylitis synovial fluid. Disease-linked clones bore a CD8+ phenotype, appearing relatively rarely in peripheral blood.

Quantitative 5'-RACE with molecular barcodes generated TCR beta libraries. TCRdb independently ran MiXCR on the 5' RACE reads; one entry per CDR3 protein. Here the sample spans tens of thousands of distinct CDR3 sequences, just under 9% being singletons. The receptor was isolated from a male donor with ankylosing spondylitis. Material for sequencing was blood, either unsorted or a sorted T cell fraction (not recorded which).

In nucleotides, the CDR3 is TGTGCCAGCAGCTGGGGTGCGAGTTCGGCCGACATTCAGTACTTC. Protein sequence: CASSWGASSADIQYF. This chain links TRBV11-3 with TRBJ2-4; unclear D gene. Per germline, CDR1 SGHNT and CDR2 YENEEA. This CDR3 spans 15 amino acids. Trimming took off 4 bases at V and 8 bases at J, with 18 bases between the two ends.